The T cell receptor beta chain under discussion was sequenced for a study of tumor-infiltrating lymphocytes in primary liver carcinoma. Study background: Patients, male and female, were 30 to 69 years old. General observations from the study: Among the pair types, tumor region pairs showed more overlap than tumor-adjacent and tumor-blood pairs.

At least ten counts were recorded for this clonotype. Its antigen is unidentified. Between roughly 20 and 30 mg of unsorted bulk tissue served as the source from which RNA and DNA were co-extracted. In germline, CDR1 is MDHEN, CDR2 SYDVKM. Trimming at V came to 5 bases and at J to 0 bases, leaving 6 bases not matched to a gene. This CDR3 region has 15 residues. Researchers generated TCR beta cDNA from roughly 520 ng of total RNA, relying on a constant-region primer. Researchers made the TCR beta libraries by running three nested multiplex PCR rounds with slightly modified ARM-PCR. The two initial PCR rounds, around 11 cycles each, used TRBV1-TRBV30 forward and C-beta reverse primers. TCRdb reanalysed the multiplex PCR reads using MiXCR and keeps one entry per CDR3 protein. The sample comprises tens of thousands of distinct CDR3 sequences, around 66% of which are singletons, and about 18% rests with the top ten.

Sequenced: liver tumor tissue from sampling region 2. The subset is: tumor region T2, inferior pole. The sequence came from a man in his forties with primary liver carcinoma and hepatitis B virus infection. This rearrangement joins TRBV28 to TRBJ2-7; 8 nucleotides agree with TRBD2. The CDR3 region has the DNA TGTGCCAGCAGTAGGGGAAGCGGGAGCTCCTACGAGCAGTACTTC. The encoded protein is CASSRGSGSSYEQYF.